These 25 T cell receptor beta chains were all obtained from the same sample, sequenced in a study of graft-versus-host responses after intestinal transplantation. The method was immunoSEQ multiplex PCR; TCRdb's version includes in-frame clones alone and lacks a portion of them. Of 95,000 to 150,000 clones detected, around 93% appear once; the ten largest clones hold about 0.11%. Their recognized antigens are unknown. This sample comprised unstimulated CD4+ T cells sorted from spleen or lymph node cells, obtained before intestinal transplant. The source is a human donor who received an intestinal transplant.

This sequence joins TRBV11-2 and TRBJ2-1; D uncertain. Germline CDR1 SGHAT, CDR2 FQNNGV. V was clipped by 1 base and J by 8 bases, with 12 bases between them. The CDR3 has 14 residues. CDR3 coding DNA: TGTGCCAGCAGCTTAGGCGACCCGATATATGAGCAGTTCTTC. Its translation is CASSLGDPIYEQFF.

The rearrangement uses TRBV28 and TRBJ1-1; 8 nucleotides agree with TRBD1. V shed 5 bases, J shed 5 bases, and the junction held 4 bases outside the gene matches. This CDR3 region has 13 residues. From germline, CDR1 is MDHEN and CDR2 SYDVKM. The CDR3 spells CASSGTGLTEAFF. The CDR3 bases are TGTGCCAGCAGTGGGACAGGCTTAACTGAAGCTTTCTTT.

This clone was detected only once. This rearrangement joins TRBV19 to TRBJ1-2; no clear D gene. CDR3 length equals 12 residues. Germline-derived CDR1 and CDR2 are LNHDA and SQIVND (reference sequence). The V end was cut by 3 bases, the J end by 6 bases, with 8 bases between. CDR3 in amino acids: CASSIGFDGYTF. CDR3 sequence (DNA): TGTGCCAGTAGTATTGGTTTCGATGGCTACACCTTC.

This clone was seen a single time. The V and J genes are TRBV30 and TRBJ2-7; TRBD2 aligns across 12 bases. V was pared by 1 base and J by 7 bases, with 2 bases of the junction left unmatched. The germline CDR1 and CDR2 sequences are GTSNPN and SVGIG (reference sequence). The CDR3 is 13 residues long. CDR3 amino acids: CAWSGGLAGEQYF. The CDR3 DNA reads as TGTGCCTGGAGTGGAGGACTAGCGGGAGAGCAGTACTTC.

This chain uses TRBV6-5 with TRBJ2-1; TRBD2 matches 7 bases. Unmatched junction bases numbered 5, after V lost 9 bases and J lost 0 bases. The length of the CDR3 is 14 residues. Germline V CDR1 and CDR2: MNHEY, SVGAGI. Written as DNA, the CDR3 is TGTGCCAGTAAAAGCGGGATCTCCTACAATGAGCAGTTCTTC. This encodes CASKSGISYNEQFF.

This chain links TRBV4-1 with TRBJ2-1; TRBD2 agrees at 8 bases. Trimming removed 2 bases from V and 15 bases from J; junction bases left unmatched: 9. Germline CDR1 reads MGHRA; CDR2 reads YSYEKL. The CDR3 has 13 residues. Written as DNA, the CDR3 is TGCGCCAGCAGCCAACAGCGGGAGTCTCCGACGTTCTTC. Protein: CASSQQRESPTFF.

Notes on this clone: At the DNA level, this CDR3 is encoded by other sequences in the same sample as well. The V and J genes are TRBV7-9 and TRBJ1-4, with D perhaps TRBD1 (5 bases). The germline V gene has CDR1 SEHNR and CDR2 FQNEAQ (reference sequence). This CDR3 is 17 amino acids long. V was shortened by 5 bases and J by 0 bases, with 16 bases between the two germline ends. The CDR3 region is CASSPGTGAATNEKLFF. For the CDR3, the DNA is TGTGCCAGCAGCCCGGGGACGGGCGCAGCAACTAATGAAAAACTGTTTTTT.

The V and J genes are TRBV5-4 and TRBJ2-1, with TRBD2 matching over 7 bases. CDR3 length: 15 amino acids. The V segment lost 3 bases and the J segment 5 bases; nucleotides outside the gene matches: 8. From germline, CDR1 is SGHNT and CDR2 YYREEE (reference sequence). For the CDR3, the DNA is TGTGCCAGCAGCTCGGCCTGGCGGGAGAACAATGAGCAGTTCTTC. This codes for CASSSAWRENNEQFF.

The V gene is TRBV2, the J gene TRBJ2-7; 9 positions match TRBD1. The J segment lost 3 bases and the V segment lost 6 bases, leaving 9 bases of the junction unmatched. The CDR3 is 15 amino acids. Germline V gene sequence: CDR1 SNHLY, CDR2 FYNNEI. The CDR3 protein is CASSQRGQGFYEQYF. CDR3 DNA: TGTGCCAGCAGCCAACGGGGACAGGGATTCTACGAGCAGTACTTC.

The chain employs TRBV19 and TRBJ2-3; either TRBD1 or TRBD2 may fit D (6 bases each). V lost 3 bases to trimming and J lost 4 bases, with 11 bases between them. Germline V lookup: CDR1 LNHDA, CDR2 SQIVND (reference sequence). The CDR3 is 14 amino acids. The CDR3 DNA follows: TGTGCCAGTAGTATCCAAGGGGGGTCAGATACGCAGTATTTT. As protein: CASSIQGGSDTQYF.

The chain employs TRBV29-1 and TRBJ2-1, with D possibly matching TRBD1 (6 bases). Between the trimmed V and J ends, which lost 7 bases and 2 bases, there was a span of 15 bases. There are 14 residues in the CDR3. Germline V gene sequence: CDR1 SQVTM, CDR2 ANQGSEA. The CDR3: CSAWGLSTYNEQFF. The DNA of the CDR3 is TGCAGCGCTTGGGGGCTATCTACCTACAATGAGCAGTTCTTC.

The V gene is TRBV6-5, the J gene TRBJ2-2, with D unresolved. CDR1 is MNHEY and CDR2 is SVGAGI in the germline V gene. Deletions cut 6 bases from V and 6 bases from J, with 17 bases between. The CDR3 has 15 residues. In DNA, the CDR3 is TGTGCCAGCAGGACGACTCCGCTAGGGTCCGGGGAGCTGTTTTTT. It encodes CASRTTPLGSGELFF.

The V call is TRBV11-2, the J call TRBJ2-1; 10 bases line up with TRBD2. The CDR3 spans 15 residues. Germline lookup yields CDR1 SGHAT and CDR2 FQNNGV. Trimming removed 4 bases from V and 4 bases from J; junction bases left unmatched: 4. DNA for the CDR3: TGTGCCAGCAGCTGGCTAGCGGGAGTTTACAATGAGCAGTTCTTC. This encodes CASSWLAGVYNEQFF.

V is TRBV2 and J is TRBJ2-6, with D maybe TRBD1 (5 bases). Trimming removed 6 bases from V and 0 bases from J, with 15 bases in between. Looked up from germline, CDR1 is SNHLY and CDR2 is FYNNEI. The CDR3 has 17 residues. The CDR3 DNA reads as TGTGCCAGCAGCGTCCTTCGACAGAACTCTGGGGCCAACGTCCTGACTTTC. The encoded protein is CASSVLRQNSGANVLTF.

This sequence joins TRBV19 and TRBJ2-7; maybe TRBD1 (7 bases). Per the germline V gene, CDR1 is LNHDA and CDR2 is SQIVND (reference sequence). V lost 3 bases and J 0 bases, leaving 12 bases between the germline ends. This CDR3 spans 15 amino acids. CDR3 in amino acids: CASSIQGGVSYEQYF. CDR3 coding DNA: TGTGCCAGTAGTATCCAGGGGGGAGTCTCCTACGAGCAGTACTTC.

This rearrangement joins TRBV27 to TRBJ2-1, with a weak D call TRBD2 (5 bases). Germline CDR1 and CDR2: MNHEY and SMNVEV (reference sequence). The CDR3 totals 15 residues. Trimming took 3 bases from V and 8 from J, leaving 17 bases between them. The chain's CDR3 is CASSFSVPSKHEQFF. DNA of the CDR3: TGTGCCAGCAGTTTTTCAGTACCTAGCAAACATGAGCAGTTCTTC.

This clone has only one observation. V and J are TRBV5-1 and TRBJ1-2; TRBD1 agrees at 10 bases. The CDR3 contains 15 residues. V lost 2 bases to trimming and J lost 1 base; unmatched junction nucleotides: 2. Germline loops: CDR1 SGHRS, CDR2 YFSETQ. The chain's CDR3 is CASSFRDRGNYGYTF. The CDR3 region has the DNA TGCGCCAGCAGCTTCCGGGACAGGGGTAACTATGGCTACACCTTC.

This rearrangement joins TRBV7-2 to TRBJ2-7, with 7 bases aligning to TRBD1. Germline lookup yields CDR1 SGHTA and CDR2 FQGNSA. With V trimmed by 1 base and J by 6 bases, 12 bases remained unmatched. This CDR3 region has 16 residues. The CDR3 DNA follows: TGTGCCAGCAGCTTAGTCCCGGGGACAGTCGCAGGCGAGCAGTACTTC. Amino acids: CASSLVPGTVAGEQYF.

The V and J genes are TRBV7-8 and TRBJ1-2; D gene unclear. The germline V gene encodes CDR1 SGHVS and CDR2 FQNEAQ. Trimming left V 4 bases short and J 6 bases short, with 21 bases between. The CDR3 is 16 residues long. The CDR3 loop is CASSSGETPTINGYTF. As DNA, the CDR3 is TGTGCCAGCAGCTCCGGGGAGACCCCGACTATCAATGGCTACACCTTC. The entire variable domain, with the rest obtained from reference TRBV7-8 and TRBJ1-2, is as follows: GAGVSQSPRYKVAKRGQDVALRCDPISGHVSLFWYQQALGQGPEFLTYFQNEAQLDKSGLPSDRFFAERPEGSVSTLKIQRTQQEDSAVYLCASSSGETPTINGYTFGSGTRLTVV.

The CDR3, as DNA: TGTGCCAGCACCCAATTATCGGGGGGCTTGATGAGAGAAGGCTACACCTTC. Its protein is CASTQLSGGLMREGYTF. V gene TRBV28 combines with J gene TRBJ1-2, with a possible D match to TRBD1 (6 bases). V shed 7 bases and J shed 8 bases, with 29 bases lying between them. This CDR3 is built from 17 residues. The germline CDR1 and CDR2 sequences are MDHEN and SYDVKM.

The CDR3 sequence is CASSWGRRGRQETQYF. CDR3 sequence (DNA): TGTGCCAGCAGCTGGGGGCGCAGGGGGCGACAAGAGACCCAGTACTTC. The chain combines TRBV6-6 with TRBJ2-5, with 8 nucleotides matching TRBD1. Germline CDR1 is MNHNY and CDR2 is SVGAGI (reference sequence). V lost 6 bases and J lost 2; bases outside the gene matches: 11. The CDR3 sequence is 16 residues long.

The genes are TRBV4-1 and TRBJ1-1; D gene unclear. CDR1 MGHRA and CDR2 YSYEKL come from the germline V gene. CDR3 length equals 13 residues. Trimming left V 2 bases short and J 10 bases short, with 14 bases between. CDR3 in DNA: TGCGCCAGCAGCCAAATCAGTGCAGGAGGAGCTTTCTTT. Translating gives CASSQISAGGAFF.

V and J are TRBV5-6 and TRBJ1-2; 7 nucleotides line up with TRBD1. CDR1 is SGHDT and CDR2 is YYEEEE in the germline V gene. The CDR3 is 17 residues long. J gave up 5 bases and V 2 bases, and 15 bases lay outside the gene matches. In DNA, the CDR3 is TGTGCCAGCAGCTTTTTGACAGGGTCTAGATCAAATTATGGCTACACCTTC. It translates to CASSFLTGSRSNYGYTF.

This clone appeared once. The CDR3 loop reads CASSLGRGITREQYF. In DNA, the CDR3 is TGTGCCAGCAGCTTGGGCAGAGGCATTACTAGGGAGCAGTACTTC. This chain connects TRBV5-4 to TRBJ2-7; possible D gene TRBD2, 5 bases. V was trimmed by 0 bases and J by 7 bases, leaving 17 bases between them. The CDR3 is made up of 15 amino acids. Per germline, CDR1 SGHNT and CDR2 YYREEE (reference sequence).

The chain joins TRBV6-5 to TRBJ1-2; tentatively, D is TRBD1 (5 bases). The CDR3 runs to 13 residues. Trimming took off 5 bases at V and 1 base at J, with 8 bases between the two ends. Germline lookup yields CDR1 MNHEY and CDR2 SVGAGI. The CDR3 protein is CASSQDSNYGYTF. CDR3 DNA: TGTGCCAGCAGTCAAGACAGTAACTATGGCTACACCTTC.